This entry describes one T cell receptor (beta chain). The entry originates in a study of beta chain features in type 1 diabetes. Trimming cost V 8 bases and J 4 bases, with 11 bases left between them. The germline V gene encodes CDR1 MGHDK and CDR2 SYGVNS. The CDR3 contains 12 residues. Isolated RNA was reverse transcribed in full, so expressed TCRB transcripts were sequenced. This table comes from immunoSEQ multiplex PCR, and its TCRdb copy is limited to in-frame clones, with some not included. The sample shows 350,000 to 450,000 clones, roughly 16% of them seen only once. The clonotype originates from a woman younger than 35 in good health. This chain joins TRBV25-1 and TRBJ2-5; tentatively, D is TRBD1 (6 bases). Sequences were obtained from naive CD4+ T cells from blood. The DNA of the CDR3 is TGTGCCAGCCTCTCACAGGGAGAGACCCAGTACTTC. Translation: CASLSQGETQYF. Based on the CDR3 plus reference TRBV25-1 and TRBJ2-5, the full variable domain is EADIYQTPRYLVIGTGKKITLECSQTMGHDKMYWYQQDPGMELHLIHYSYGVNSTEKGDLSSESTVSRIRTEHFPLTLESARPSHTSQYLCASLSQGETQYFGPGTRLLVL.